This T cell receptor delta chain was sequenced for a study of γδ T cells in repeated Plasmodium falciparum infection. Overall study: Malian samples came from no-transmission periods or across acute febrile malaria episodes. Whole-study findings and limits: Many TCRgamma sequences overlapped between individuals in stable Vgamma9/Vdelta2+ repertoires. Repeated controlled infections reportedly drove waves of new clonotype selection in Vdelta2-negative, mostly Vdelta1+, gammadelta repertoires.

Flow sorting of PBMC yielded separate Vgamma9/Vdelta2+ and Vdelta2-negative gammadelta T cell populations for bulk repertoire analysis. Germline V CDR1 and CDR2: TSWWSYY, QGS. The CDR3 length is 25 residues. This clone has more than one count but fewer than ten. The antigen is unknown. This likely came from a read error, as a far larger clone is one base away. The same CDR3 is also encoded by other DNA sequences in this sample. Both TRG and TRD chains were sequenced from each sorted sample. TCRdb made new clone calls on the multiplex PCR reads using CATT. This sample yields 85,000 to 100,000 delta-chain clones, of which over 0.75% are seen a single time; more than 9% belongs to the top ten.

The specimen sequenced was gamma-delta T cells from blood. The sequence derives from a pool of human donors (malaria-infected and uninfected, not separated). The V gene call is TRDV1, and the J gene call is absent; TRDD3 is taken as the D call from the table, unchecked against the DNA. This chain's CDR3 is CALGELGTLLSLGDRSSWDTRQMFF. In DNA, the CDR3 is TGTGCTCTTGGGGAACTAGGGACTTTACTATCACTGGGGGATCGTAGCTCCTGGGACACCCGACAGATGTTCTTC.